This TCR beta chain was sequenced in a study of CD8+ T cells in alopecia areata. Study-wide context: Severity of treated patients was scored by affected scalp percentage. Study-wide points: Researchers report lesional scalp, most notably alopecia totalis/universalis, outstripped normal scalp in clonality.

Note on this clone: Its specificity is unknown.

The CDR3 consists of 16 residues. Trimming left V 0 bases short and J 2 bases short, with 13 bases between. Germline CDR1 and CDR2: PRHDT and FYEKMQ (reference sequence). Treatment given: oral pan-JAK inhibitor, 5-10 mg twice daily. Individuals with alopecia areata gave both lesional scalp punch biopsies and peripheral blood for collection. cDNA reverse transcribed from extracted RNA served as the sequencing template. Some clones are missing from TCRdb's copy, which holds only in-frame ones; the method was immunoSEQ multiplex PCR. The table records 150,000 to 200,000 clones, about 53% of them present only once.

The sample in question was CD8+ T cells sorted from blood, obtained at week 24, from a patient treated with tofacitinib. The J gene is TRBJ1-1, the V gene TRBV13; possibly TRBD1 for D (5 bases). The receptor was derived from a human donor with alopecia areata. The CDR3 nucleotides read TGTGCCAGCAGCTTAGGGGGGGTCGCCTCTAACACTGAAGCTTTCTTT. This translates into CASSLGGVASNTEAFF.